This T cell receptor beta chain emerged from a study of blood T cell repertoires in COVID-19. Study at large: Spain, Italy and the United States supplied samples that represented acute and convalescent COVID-19.

As handled by the study authors: Amplified reference gene primers provided the basis for estimating nucleated cell counts. Profiled with immunoSEQ multiplex PCR; TCRdb holds only in-frame clones, not every one. V, J and clone size reflect that table, while D and trimming were determined from the DNA. The data contain some 110,000 clones, more than 60% of them singletons. The CDR3 spans 16 residues. Looked up from germline, CDR1 is LGHNA and CDR2 is YNFKEQ. V gave up 2 bases and J gave up 7 bases; unmatched junction bases: 10. The V gene is TRBV4-2, the J gene TRBJ1-4, with TRBD1 matching 7 bases. The sequence was obtained from a man between 50 and 59 years old with acute or convalescent COVID-19. The specimen was peripheral blood. The CDR3 loop is CASSQTRQGGGEKLFF. The DNA for the CDR3 is TGTGCCAGCAGCCAAACGCGACAGGGCGGCGGTGAAAAACTGTTTTTT.